This entry features one T cell receptor (beta chain) sequence. This clonotype was seen repeatedly, ten times or more. Its antigen specificity is not known. Within one base of it there is no much larger clone, and no base qualities were kept. Amplification of TCR beta CDR3 regions was carried out from RNA transcripts. For the first round of RT-PCR on the TCR CDR3, the HTBI primer set was used together with the Qiagen OneStep RT-PCR kit. The libraries were constructed in a second round of multiplex PCR and then size-selected and purified. Sequencing of the libraries was done on an Illumina HiSeq2000 using paired-end 100 bp reads. The original pipeline was this. SOAPnuke was used to process the raw data, throwing out any read that contained adapters or uncalled bases, had a mean Phred below 15, or lacked an exact constant-primer or identifier match. COPE v1.2.5 was used to merge the high-quality paired reads, and each unique nucleotide sequence was defined as a clonotype. Clonotypes were aligned to IMGT TRBV, TRBD and TRBJ reference segments using MiTCR v1.1. The analysis included only V-J combinations with a frequency above 0.0001, which together covered approximately 99% of the repertoires. The TCS score was defined as F50 (clonal expansion) divided by E x V (chaos), with BLOSUM62-based TCRdist calculated between CDR3 peptides within each V-J. Welch's t-statistics and random forest reduced around 510 V-J features to some 14, which were used in a naive Bayes classifier (R e1071). TCRdb reprocessing: public reads trimmed at Q25 with fastp, clones called with MiXCR, in-frame beta chains kept. Rows are combined by CDR3 protein, so each entry shows the most common genes and DNA. In this record, the V and J calls reflect TCRdb's handling and not the investigators' own analysis. The sample includes some 550,000 distinct CDR3 sequences, with around 20% observed a single time. The ten largest account for 26% of the sample.

Stable Graves' hyperthyroidism was defined as no progression to ophthalmopathy during 18 months of follow-up. Hyperthyroidism patients were newly diagnosed, with disease duration under 2 months, and aged 18 to 65 years. Patients with uncontrolled infections, other autoimmune diseases, pregnancy or lactation were excluded. Diagnoses were based on clinical symptoms, serum thyroxine and TRAb, thyroid ultrasound and orbital computed tomography. PBMCs were separated from 8 to 10 ml of fresh peripheral blood using Ficoll-Paque density gradient centrifugation. Trizol reagent was used to extract total RNA, and RNA quality was then checked on an Agilent 2100 Bioanalyzer. The sample is drawn from a study of T cells in Graves' hyperthyroidism and ophthalmopathy (dated by TCRdb to about 2019). Concerning the study at large: Peripheral blood samples were taken at initial diagnosis, before any treatment was given. A discovery cohort of 95 to 100 patients, 43 with Graves' ophthalmopathy and 55 to 60 with stable Graves' hyperthyroidism, was used to find distinguishing TCR V-J signatures. Whether ophthalmopathy could be predicted prospectively was tested in an independent validation cohort made up of about 20 hyperthyroidism patients plus 17 patients who later progressed to ophthalmopathy. The 90 to 100 discovery patients were randomly split 7:3 into training and test sets. In more than five Graves' hyperthyroidism patients, the study also compared T-cell repertoires from thyroid tissue with T-cell repertoires from blood. Once sampling was done, hyperthyroidism patients were given methimazole at a starting dose of 30 mg daily, whereas ophthalmopathy patients were given high-dose intravenous methylprednisolone. TCR Vbeta CDR3 sequencing of fewer than 150 peripheral blood samples (under 45 ophthalmopathy, 75 to 85 hyperthyroidism and around 17 progressor patients) is reported in the paper. General conclusions and limits of the study: Most expanded thyroid clonotypes (frequency above 0.001) were also found in blood, which suggests that blood repertoires may mirror thyroid immune responses. In cross-validation, a model built on a 13 V-J signature told ophthalmopathy apart from stable hyperthyroidism with 85% to 90% sensitivity and around 81% specificity, and in testing the same model reached 80%/75%. No statistical method was used to set the sample size in advance, and investigators knew the group allocation. In validation, progression to ophthalmopathy was predicted by the model with nearly 71% sensitivity and 72% to 85% specificity, a median of approximately 7.1 months before onset.

Via the germline V gene, CDR1 is MGHDK and CDR2 SYGVNS. At the junction V is shortened by 2 bases and J by 3 bases; bases outside the gene matches: 11. The CDR3 goes from the cysteine to the phenylalanine over 17 residues. Only the CDR3 DNA stays, 51 bases, in frame from base 1. Sequencing input: blood. This receptor was obtained from a man aged 18 to 35 with Graves' hyperthyroidism. The rearranged chain carries TRBV25-1 and TRBJ1-1; TRBD1 aligns with 8 central bases. Here the CDR3 is given as CASSEPGAGGADTEAFF. Here is the DNA: TGTGCCAGCAGTGAACCCGGGGCAGGGGGCGCCGACACTGAAGCTTTCTTT.